The clone carrying this TCR beta chain was detected a few times. This specimen comes from a study of blood T cell repertoires in COVID-19. V lost 6 bases to trimming and J lost 4 bases; unmatched junction nucleotides: 11. Germline-derived CDR1 and CDR2 are SEHNR and FQNEAQ (reference sequence). This CDR3 is built from 16 residues. Original data processing: Estimated nucleated cell counts came from reference gene primer amplification. Data came from immunoSEQ multiplex PCR; TCRdb stores just in-frame clones and leaves some out. V, J and clone size reflect that table, while D and trimming were determined from the DNA. Of about 170,000 clones in the sample, about 85% are singletons; the top ten hold about 3%.

V and J are TRBV7-9 and TRBJ1-5; TRBD1 matches at 8 bases. The TCR originated in a human donor with acute or convalescent COVID-19. The donor label of this sample is uncertain. Sample: peripheral blood. The CDR3 DNA is TGTGCCAGCAGTTCTCAGGGGGCGCGGGGAAATCAGCCCCAGCATTTT. Residues: CASSSQGARGNQPQHF.